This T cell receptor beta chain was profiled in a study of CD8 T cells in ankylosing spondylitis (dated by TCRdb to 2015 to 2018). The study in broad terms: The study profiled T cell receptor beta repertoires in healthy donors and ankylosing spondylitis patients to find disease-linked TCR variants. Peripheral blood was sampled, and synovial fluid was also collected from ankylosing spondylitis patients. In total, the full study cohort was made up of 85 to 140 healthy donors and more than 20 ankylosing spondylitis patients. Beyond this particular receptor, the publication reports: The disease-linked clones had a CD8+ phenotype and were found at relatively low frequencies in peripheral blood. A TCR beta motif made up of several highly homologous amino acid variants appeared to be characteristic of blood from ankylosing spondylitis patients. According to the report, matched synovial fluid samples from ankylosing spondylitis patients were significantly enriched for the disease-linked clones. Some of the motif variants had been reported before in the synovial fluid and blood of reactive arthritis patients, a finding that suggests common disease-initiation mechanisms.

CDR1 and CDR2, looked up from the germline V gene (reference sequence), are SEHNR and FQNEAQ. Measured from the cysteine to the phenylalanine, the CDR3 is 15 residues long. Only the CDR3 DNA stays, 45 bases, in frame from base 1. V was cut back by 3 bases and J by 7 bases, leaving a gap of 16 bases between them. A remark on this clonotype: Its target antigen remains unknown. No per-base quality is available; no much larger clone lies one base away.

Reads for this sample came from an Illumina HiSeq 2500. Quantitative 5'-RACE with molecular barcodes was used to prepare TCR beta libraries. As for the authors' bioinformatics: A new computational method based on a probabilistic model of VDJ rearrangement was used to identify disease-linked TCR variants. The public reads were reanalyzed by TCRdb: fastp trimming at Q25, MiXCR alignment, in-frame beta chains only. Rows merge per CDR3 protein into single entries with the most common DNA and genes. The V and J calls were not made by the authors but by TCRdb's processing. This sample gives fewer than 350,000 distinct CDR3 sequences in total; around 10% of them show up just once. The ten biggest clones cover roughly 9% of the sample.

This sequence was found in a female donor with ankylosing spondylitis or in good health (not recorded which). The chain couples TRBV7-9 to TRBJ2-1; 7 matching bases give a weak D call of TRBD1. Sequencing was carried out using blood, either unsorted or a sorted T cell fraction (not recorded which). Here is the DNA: TGTGCCAGCAGCTTTATCGGAGGGGGCCAAAATGAGCAGTTCTTC. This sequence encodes CASSFIGGGQNEQFF. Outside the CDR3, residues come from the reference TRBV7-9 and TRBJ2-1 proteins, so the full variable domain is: DTGVSQNPRHKITKRGQNVTFRCDPISEHNRLYWYRQTLGQGPEFLTYFQNEAQLEKSRLLSDRFSAERPKGSFSTLEIQRTEQGDSAMYLCASSFIGGGQNEQFFGPGTRLTVL.